This is a list of T cell receptor beta chains from one sample in a study of blood T cell repertoires in COVID-19. Data came from immunoSEQ multiplex PCR; TCRdb stores just in-frame clones and leaves some out. The sample has about 120,000 clones; around 90% are singletons. The sample taken for sequencing was peripheral blood. The source of these receptors is a woman aged 55-69 years with COVID-19, enrolled during active disease. CDR3s include the opening cysteine and the closing phenylalanine or tryptophan. Fields, in order: clone size, CDR3 length, J gene, V gene, D gene, CDR3 protein, CDR3 DNA. The D gene is left open where the match is weak. Expanded clones are given a class, and other clones once, few, many or no size at all.

clone_size: NA
cdr3_length: 15
j_call: TRBJ2-1
v_call: TRBV2
d_call: NA
cdr3_aa: CASRSVRTASSEQFF
cdr3_nt: TGTGCCAGCAGGAGTGTAAGGACAGCCTCAAGTGAGCAGTTCTTC

clone_size: NA
cdr3_length: 15
j_call: TRBJ2-1
v_call: TRBV7-3
d_call: NA
cdr3_aa: CASSLYPGTYNEQFF
cdr3_nt: TGTGCCAGCAGCTTATATCCCGGGACCTACAATGAGCAGTTCTTC

clone_size: NA
cdr3_length: 15
j_call: TRBJ2-7
v_call: TRBV7-8
d_call: NA
cdr3_aa: CASSLAWSGAYEQYF
cdr3_nt: TGTGCCAGCAGCTTAGCGTGGTCTGGGGCTTACGAGCAGTACTTC

clone_size: NA
cdr3_length: 13
j_call: TRBJ1-6
v_call: TRBV6-2/TRBV6-3
d_call: TRBD1
cdr3_aa: CASSYTGDSPLHF
cdr3_nt: TGTGCCAGCAGTTACACAGGGGATTCACCCCTCCACTTT

clone_size: NA
cdr3_length: 15
j_call: TRBJ2-1
v_call: TRBV19
d_call: NA
cdr3_aa: CASSIEPSRGNEQFF
cdr3_nt: TGTGCCAGTAGTATAGAGCCTTCCAGGGGCAATGAGCAGTTCTTC

clone_size: once
cdr3_length: 13
j_call: TRBJ1-2
v_call: TRBV7-9
d_call: NA
cdr3_aa: CASSLAVLEGYTF
cdr3_nt: TGTGCCAGCAGCTTAGCGGTATTGGAGGGCTACACCTTC

clone_size: NA
cdr3_length: 17
j_call: TRBJ2-2
v_call: TRBV6-2/TRBV6-3
d_call: NA
cdr3_aa: CASSYQSGTLNTGELFF
cdr3_nt: TGTGCCAGCAGTTACCAATCCGGGACACTTAACACCGGGGAGCTGTTTTTT

clone_size: NA
cdr3_length: 15
j_call: TRBJ2-7
v_call: TRBV10-2
d_call: TRBD1
cdr3_aa: CASSPTGQGPYEQYF
cdr3_nt: TGCGCCAGCAGTCCCACGGGACAGGGGCCCTACGAGCAGTACTTC

clone_size: NA
cdr3_length: 16
j_call: TRBJ2-3
v_call: TRBV19
d_call: NA
cdr3_aa: CASSTNTGPSTDTQYF
cdr3_nt: TGTGCCAGTAGTACCAACACTGGGCCTAGCACAGATACGCAGTATTTT

clone_size: NA
cdr3_length: 14
j_call: TRBJ1-6
v_call: TRBV7-2
d_call: TRBD1
cdr3_aa: CASSQRQGDSPLHF
cdr3_nt: TGTGCCAGCAGCCAGAGACAGGGCGATTCACCCCTCCACTTT

clone_size: NA
cdr3_length: 15
j_call: TRBJ2-3
v_call: TRBV7-2
d_call: TRBD2
cdr3_aa: CASSSTSGRGNTQYF
cdr3_nt: TGTGCCAGCAGCTCCACTAGCGGGAGGGGGAATACGCAGTATTTT

clone_size: NA
cdr3_length: 15
j_call: TRBJ1-4
v_call: TRBV7-2
d_call: TRBD1
cdr3_aa: CASSADRGHNEKLFF
cdr3_nt: TGTGCCAGCAGCGCGGACAGGGGCCATAATGAAAAACTGTTTTTT

clone_size: NA
cdr3_length: 18
j_call: TRBJ2-5
v_call: TRBV12-5
d_call: TRBD2
cdr3_aa: CASGLGLGLAVTQETQYF
cdr3_nt: TGTGCTAGTGGTTTGGGGCTGGGACTAGCGGTGACACAAGAGACCCAGTACTTC

clone_size: NA
cdr3_length: 14
j_call: TRBJ1-2
v_call: TRBV29-1
d_call: NA
cdr3_aa: CSGWPGGGGRGYTF
cdr3_nt: TGCAGCGGATGGCCGGGAGGCGGCGGGCGGGGCTACACCTTC

clone_size: NA
cdr3_length: 15
j_call: TRBJ2-1
v_call: TRBV3-1/TRBV3-2
d_call: NA
cdr3_aa: CASRPTGNLHNEQFF
cdr3_nt: TGTGCCAGCAGACCTACAGGGAACCTACACAATGAGCAGTTCTTC

clone_size: NA
cdr3_length: 16
j_call: TRBJ1-2
v_call: TRBV2
d_call: NA
cdr3_aa: CASSESDFLPLYGYTF
cdr3_nt: TGTGCCAGCAGTGAAAGCGACTTTTTACCCCTCTATGGCTACACCTTC

clone_size: few
cdr3_length: 14
j_call: TRBJ2-7
v_call: TRBV11-1
d_call: NA
cdr3_aa: CASSFAASRGEQYF
cdr3_nt: TGTGCCAGCAGCTTCGCTGCCAGCCGGGGAGAGCAGTACTTC

clone_size: NA
cdr3_length: 15
j_call: TRBJ1-5
v_call: TRBV11-2
d_call: TRBD1
cdr3_aa: CASSLGQGISQPQHF
cdr3_nt: TGTGCCAGCAGCTTAGGACAGGGTATTAGTCAGCCCCAGCATTTT

clone_size: NA
cdr3_length: 16
j_call: TRBJ2-7
v_call: TRBV5-4
d_call: TRBD2
cdr3_aa: CASSPKGAGGTYEQYF
cdr3_nt: TGTGCCAGCAGCCCCAAAGGGGCGGGGGGTACCTACGAGCAGTACTTC

clone_size: NA
cdr3_length: 13
j_call: TRBJ1-1
v_call: TRBV6-5
d_call: NA
cdr3_aa: CASTPRGFAEAFF
cdr3_nt: TGTGCCAGCACTCCAAGGGGGTTCGCTGAAGCTTTCTTT

clone_size: once
cdr3_length: 16
j_call: TRBJ2-5
v_call: TRBV3-1/TRBV3-2
d_call: TRBD2
cdr3_aa: CASSHRTSGGRETQYF
cdr3_nt: TGTGCCAGCAGCCACCGGACTAGCGGGGGGAGGGAGACCCAGTACTTC

clone_size: NA
cdr3_length: 18
j_call: TRBJ1-5
v_call: TRBV4-1
d_call: NA
cdr3_aa: CASSQDPRAGMSNQPQHF
cdr3_nt: TGCGCCAGCAGCCAAGATCCCAGAGCGGGCATGAGCAATCAGCCCCAGCATTTT

clone_size: NA
cdr3_length: 15
j_call: TRBJ2-2
v_call: TRBV7-9
d_call: NA
cdr3_aa: CASSLVQGNTGELFF
cdr3_nt: TGTGCCAGCAGCTTAGTACAGGGGAACACCGGGGAGCTGTTTTTT

clone_size: NA
cdr3_length: 15
j_call: TRBJ1-2
v_call: TRBV6-1
d_call: TRBD1
cdr3_aa: CASSDRTGQLYGYTF
cdr3_nt: TGTGCCAGCAGTGACCGGACAGGACAACTCTATGGCTACACCTTC

clone_size: NA
cdr3_length: 14
j_call: TRBJ2-3
v_call: TRBV9
d_call: NA
cdr3_aa: CASTSRGFTDTQYF
cdr3_nt: TGTGCCAGCACCAGTAGGGGGTTTACAGATACGCAGTATTTT

clone_size: NA
cdr3_length: 14
j_call: TRBJ2-3
v_call: TRBV28
d_call: NA
cdr3_aa: CANSLRTDTDTQYF
cdr3_nt: TGTGCCAACAGTTTGAGGACAGACACAGATACGCAGTATTTT

clone_size: once
cdr3_length: 15
j_call: TRBJ2-1
v_call: TRBV7-2
d_call: NA
cdr3_aa: CASSRHPDRYNEQFF
cdr3_nt: TGTGCCAGCAGCCGTCACCCGGACAGATACAATGAGCAGTTCTTC

clone_size: NA
cdr3_length: 13
j_call: TRBJ2-5
v_call: TRBV12-3/TRBV12-4
d_call: NA
cdr3_aa: CASSFQAGETQYF
cdr3_nt: TGTGCCAGCAGTTTTCAGGCCGGAGAGACCCAGTACTTC

clone_size: once
cdr3_length: 14
j_call: TRBJ2-5
v_call: TRBV6-5
d_call: NA
cdr3_aa: CASSRTGLGETQYF
cdr3_nt: TGTGCCAGCAGCCGGACTGGTCTTGGGGAGACCCAGTACTTC

clone_size: NA
cdr3_length: 16
j_call: TRBJ1-5
v_call: TRBV30
d_call: NA
cdr3_aa: CAWSPPVTGGNQPQHF
cdr3_nt: TGTGCCTGGAGTCCCCCCGTCACGGGTGGCAATCAGCCCCAGCATTTT

clone_size: once
cdr3_length: 14
j_call: TRBJ2-7
v_call: TRBV19
d_call: NA
cdr3_aa: CASRPSAAIYEQYF
cdr3_nt: TGTGCCAGTAGACCGTCCGCGGCTATCTACGAGCAGTACTTC

clone_size: NA
cdr3_length: 15
j_call: TRBJ1-6
v_call: TRBV7-2
d_call: NA
cdr3_aa: CASSFAGAEYSPLHF
cdr3_nt: TGTGCCAGCAGCTTCGCGGGGGCGGAGTATTCACCCCTCCACTTT

clone_size: once
cdr3_length: 15
j_call: TRBJ2-3
v_call: TRBV18
d_call: NA
cdr3_aa: CASSPLGGVTDTQYF
cdr3_nt: TGTGCCAGCTCACCACTGGGCGGGGTCACAGATACGCAGTATTTT

clone_size: NA
cdr3_length: 13
j_call: TRBJ1-2
v_call: TRBV19
d_call: NA
cdr3_aa: CASKTGRAYGYTF
cdr3_nt: TGTGCCAGTAAAACAGGGCGGGCCTATGGCTACACCTTC

clone_size: once
cdr3_length: 14
j_call: TRBJ1-2
v_call: TRBV4-1
d_call: NA
cdr3_aa: CASSQVAALYGYTF
cdr3_nt: TGCGCCAGCAGCCAAGTAGCAGCCCTCTATGGCTACACCTTC

clone_size: NA
cdr3_length: 14
j_call: TRBJ2-7
v_call: TRBV18
d_call: NA
cdr3_aa: CASSPPGVPYEQYF
cdr3_nt: TGTGCCAGCTCACCACCAGGGGTCCCCTACGAGCAGTACTTC

clone_size: NA
cdr3_length: 16
j_call: TRBJ2-1
v_call: TRBV4-1
d_call: TRBD2
cdr3_aa: CASSQDSSGGSNEQFF
cdr3_nt: TGCGCCAGCAGCCAAGATTCCAGCGGGGGGTCCAATGAGCAGTTCTTC

clone_size: NA
cdr3_length: 15
j_call: TRBJ1-5
v_call: TRBV18
d_call: NA
cdr3_aa: CASSPTGMHNQPQHF
cdr3_nt: TGTGCCAGCTCACCGACGGGGATGCACAATCAGCCCCAGCATTTT

clone_size: NA
cdr3_length: 14
j_call: TRBJ2-7
v_call: TRBV3-1/TRBV3-2
d_call: NA
cdr3_aa: CASSQESRFYEQYF
cdr3_nt: TGTGCCAGCAGCCAAGAAAGCAGGTTCTACGAGCAGTACTTC

clone_size: NA
cdr3_length: 13
j_call: TRBJ2-3
v_call: TRBV2
d_call: TRBD2
cdr3_aa: CASDRGGTDTQYF
cdr3_nt: TGTGCCAGCGACCGGGGGGGCACAGATACGCAGTATTTT

clone_size: NA
cdr3_length: 15
j_call: TRBJ2-7
v_call: TRBV11-2
d_call: NA
cdr3_aa: CASSLQRVSSYEQYF
cdr3_nt: TGTGCCAGCAGCTTACAGAGGGTAAGCTCCTACGAGCAGTACTTC

clone_size: NA
cdr3_length: 14
j_call: TRBJ2-5
v_call: TRBV11-1
d_call: TRBD1
cdr3_aa: CASSQDRSQETQYF
cdr3_nt: TGTGCCAGCAGCCAGGACAGGAGCCAAGAGACCCAGTACTTC

clone_size: NA
cdr3_length: 14
j_call: TRBJ1-2
v_call: TRBV18
d_call: TRBD1
cdr3_aa: CASFRQGLDYGYTF
cdr3_nt: TGTGCCAGCTTTAGACAGGGGCTGGACTATGGCTACACCTTC

clone_size: NA
cdr3_length: 14
j_call: TRBJ2-7
v_call: TRBV7-9
d_call: NA
cdr3_aa: CASSPPGGRYEQYF
cdr3_nt: TGTGCCAGCAGCCCCCCCGGGGGGCGCTACGAGCAGTACTTC

clone_size: NA
cdr3_length: 14
j_call: TRBJ1-2
v_call: TRBV7-9
d_call: NA
cdr3_aa: CASSSGRSHYGYTF
cdr3_nt: TGTGCCAGCAGCTCGGGTAGGAGCCACTATGGCTACACCTTC

clone_size: NA
cdr3_length: 14
j_call: TRBJ2-7
v_call: TRBV27
d_call: TRBD1
cdr3_aa: CASSFGRGPYEQYF
cdr3_nt: TGTGCCAGCAGTTTTGGCAGGGGGCCCTACGAGCAGTACTTC

clone_size: once
cdr3_length: 13
j_call: TRBJ2-1
v_call: TRBV5-1
d_call: NA
cdr3_aa: CASRGGSYNEQFF
cdr3_nt: TGCGCCAGCAGAGGGGGCTCCTACAATGAGCAGTTCTTC

clone_size: NA
cdr3_length: 14
j_call: TRBJ2-3
v_call: TRBV7-3
d_call: NA
cdr3_aa: CASSFAGSRDTQYF
cdr3_nt: TGTGCCAGCAGCTTCGCGGGGTCGAGGGATACGCAGTATTTT

clone_size: once
cdr3_length: 14
j_call: TRBJ2-7
v_call: TRBV3-1/TRBV3-2
d_call: TRBD1
cdr3_aa: CASSPVEGGPEQYF
cdr3_nt: TGTGCCAGCAGCCCTGTAGAAGGGGGCCCCGAGCAGTACTTC

clone_size: once
cdr3_length: 12
j_call: TRBJ1-1
v_call: TRBV7-2
d_call: NA
cdr3_aa: CASRQIPREAFF
cdr3_nt: TGTGCCAGCAGGCAGATCCCTCGAGAAGCTTTCTTT

clone_size: NA
cdr3_length: 16
j_call: TRBJ1-2
v_call: TRBV5-4
d_call: TRBD1
cdr3_aa: CASSFGQGAVVDGYTF
cdr3_nt: TGTGCCAGCAGCTTCGGGCAGGGGGCGGTTGTCGATGGCTACACCTTC

clone_size: NA
cdr3_length: 14
j_call: TRBJ1-2
v_call: TRBV27
d_call: NA
cdr3_aa: CASSFGVQGYGYTF
cdr3_nt: TGTGCCAGCAGTTTCGGGGTTCAAGGTTATGGCTACACCTTC

clone_size: NA
cdr3_length: 12
j_call: TRBJ1-2
v_call: TRBV7-9
d_call: TRBD1
cdr3_aa: CASSTRQGGYTF
cdr3_nt: TGTGCCAGCAGCACCCGACAGGGTGGCTACACCTTC

clone_size: NA
cdr3_length: 13
j_call: TRBJ2-5
v_call: TRBV5-6
d_call: NA
cdr3_aa: CASSSLGSETQYF
cdr3_nt: TGTGCCAGCAGCAGCCTCGGGTCCGAGACCCAGTACTTC

clone_size: NA
cdr3_length: 15
j_call: TRBJ2-3
v_call: TRBV7-2
d_call: NA
cdr3_aa: CASSRSGDRGRTQYF
cdr3_nt: TGTGCCAGCAGCCGCTCGGGGGACCGAGGACGTACGCAGTATTTT

clone_size: NA
cdr3_length: 16
j_call: TRBJ2-2
v_call: TRBV27
d_call: NA
cdr3_aa: CASSMGWRGHTGELFF
cdr3_nt: TGTGCCAGCAGTATGGGGTGGCGGGGCCACACCGGGGAGCTGTTTTTT

clone_size: NA
cdr3_length: 16
j_call: TRBJ2-3
v_call: TRBV2
d_call: TRBD2
cdr3_aa: CASRRALAGGSNTQYF
cdr3_nt: TGTGCCAGCAGGAGGGCCCTAGCGGGGGGCTCTAATACGCAGTATTTT

clone_size: NA
cdr3_length: 14
j_call: TRBJ2-3
v_call: TRBV7-2
d_call: NA
cdr3_aa: CASSFAGSTDTQYF
cdr3_nt: TGTGCCAGCAGCTTCGCGGGGTCCACAGATACGCAGTATTTT

clone_size: NA
cdr3_length: 15
j_call: TRBJ2-3
v_call: TRBV4-2
d_call: NA
cdr3_aa: CASSSVTASTDTQYF
cdr3_nt: TGTGCCAGCAGCTCAGTGACAGCTAGCACAGATACGCAGTATTTT

clone_size: NA
cdr3_length: 21
j_call: TRBJ2-3
v_call: TRBV19
d_call: TRBD2
cdr3_aa: CASSIFAFGAGAGSRTDTQYF
cdr3_nt: TGTGCCAGTAGTATTTTCGCCTTCGGTGCGGGAGCGGGATCCCGCACAGATACGCAGTATTTT